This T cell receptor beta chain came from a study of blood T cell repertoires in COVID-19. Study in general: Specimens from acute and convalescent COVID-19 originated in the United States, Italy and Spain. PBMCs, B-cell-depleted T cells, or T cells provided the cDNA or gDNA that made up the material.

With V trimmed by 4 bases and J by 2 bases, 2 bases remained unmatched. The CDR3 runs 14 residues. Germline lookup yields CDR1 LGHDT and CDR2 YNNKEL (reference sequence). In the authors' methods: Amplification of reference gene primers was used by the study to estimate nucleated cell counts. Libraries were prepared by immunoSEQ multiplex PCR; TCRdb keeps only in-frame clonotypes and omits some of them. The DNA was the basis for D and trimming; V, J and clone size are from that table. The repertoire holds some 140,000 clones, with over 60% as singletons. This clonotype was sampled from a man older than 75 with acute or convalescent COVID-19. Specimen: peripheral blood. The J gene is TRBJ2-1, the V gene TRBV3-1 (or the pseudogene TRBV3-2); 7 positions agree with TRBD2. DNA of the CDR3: TGTGCCAGCAGCCCCAGCGGGGCCTACAATGAGCAGTTCTTC. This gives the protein CASSPSGAYNEQFF.